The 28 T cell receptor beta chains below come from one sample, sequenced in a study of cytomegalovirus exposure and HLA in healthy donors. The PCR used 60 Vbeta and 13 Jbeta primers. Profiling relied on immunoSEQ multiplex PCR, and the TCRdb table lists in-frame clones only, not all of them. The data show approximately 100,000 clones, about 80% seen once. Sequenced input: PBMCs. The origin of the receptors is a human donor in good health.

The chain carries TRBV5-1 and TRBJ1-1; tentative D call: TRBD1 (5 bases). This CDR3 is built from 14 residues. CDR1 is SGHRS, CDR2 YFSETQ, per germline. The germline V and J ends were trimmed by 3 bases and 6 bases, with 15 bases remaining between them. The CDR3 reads CASSSDGGRAEAFF. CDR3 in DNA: TGCGCCAGCAGCTCGGACGGGGGGAGGGCTGAAGCTTTCTTT.

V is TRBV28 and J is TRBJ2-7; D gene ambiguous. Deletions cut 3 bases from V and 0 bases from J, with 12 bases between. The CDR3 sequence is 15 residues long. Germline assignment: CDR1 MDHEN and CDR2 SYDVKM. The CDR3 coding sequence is TGTGCCAGCAGTTTGTTGGCGGTCAGCTCCTACGAGCAGTACTTC. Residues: CASSLLAVSSYEQYF.

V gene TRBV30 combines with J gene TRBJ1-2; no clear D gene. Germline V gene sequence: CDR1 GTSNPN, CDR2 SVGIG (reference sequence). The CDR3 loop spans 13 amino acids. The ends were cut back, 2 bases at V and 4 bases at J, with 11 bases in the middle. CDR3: CAWSPHLSYGYTF. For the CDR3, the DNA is TGTGCCTGGAGTCCCCACCTTAGCTATGGCTACACCTTC.

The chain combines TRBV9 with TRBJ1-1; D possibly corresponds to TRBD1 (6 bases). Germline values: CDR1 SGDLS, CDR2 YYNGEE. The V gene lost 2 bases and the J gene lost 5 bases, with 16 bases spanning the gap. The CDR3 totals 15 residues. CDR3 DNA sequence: TGTGCCAGCAGCGTGGGAGGGGGGGGAGGGACTGAAGCTTTCTTT. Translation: CASSVGGGGGTEAFF.

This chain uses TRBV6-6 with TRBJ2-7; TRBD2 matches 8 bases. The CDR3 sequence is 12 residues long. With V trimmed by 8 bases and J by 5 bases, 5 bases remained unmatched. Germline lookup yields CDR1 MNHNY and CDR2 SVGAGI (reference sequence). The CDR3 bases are TGTGCCAGCCTCGGACTAGCAAACGAGCAGTACTTC. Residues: CASLGLANEQYF.

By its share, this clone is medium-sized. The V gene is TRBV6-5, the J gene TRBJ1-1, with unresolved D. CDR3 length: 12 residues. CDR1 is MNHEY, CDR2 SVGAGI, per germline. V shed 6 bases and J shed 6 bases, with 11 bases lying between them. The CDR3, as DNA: TGTGCCAGCAGCCGCATCGGAGCTGAAGCTTTCTTT. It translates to CASSRIGAEAFF.

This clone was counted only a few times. As DNA, the CDR3 is TGTGCCAGCAGCCCAAACAGGGGTGAGGACACTGAAGCTTTCTTT. Translation: CASSPNRGEDTEAFF. J is TRBJ1-1 and V is TRBV9; the match to TRBD1 covers 7 bases. The J segment lost 3 bases and the V segment lost 4 bases, leaving 9 bases of the junction unmatched. CDR1 is SGDLS and CDR2 is YYNGEE in the germline V gene. There are 15 residues in the CDR3.

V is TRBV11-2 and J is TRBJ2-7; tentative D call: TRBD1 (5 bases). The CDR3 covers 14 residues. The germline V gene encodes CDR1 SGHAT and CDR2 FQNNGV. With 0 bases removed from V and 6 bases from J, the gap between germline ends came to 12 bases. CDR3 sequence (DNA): TGTGCCAGCAGCTTAGACGTGAACAGGTCCGAGCAGTACTTC. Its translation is CASSLDVNRSEQYF.

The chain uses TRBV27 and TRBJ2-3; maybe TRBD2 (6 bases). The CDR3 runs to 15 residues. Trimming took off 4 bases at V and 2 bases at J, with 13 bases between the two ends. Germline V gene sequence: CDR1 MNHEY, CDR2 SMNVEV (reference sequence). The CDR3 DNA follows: TGTGCCAGCAGTTGGGGACTGGGGCCCACAGATACGCAGTATTTT. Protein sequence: CASSWGLGPTDTQYF.

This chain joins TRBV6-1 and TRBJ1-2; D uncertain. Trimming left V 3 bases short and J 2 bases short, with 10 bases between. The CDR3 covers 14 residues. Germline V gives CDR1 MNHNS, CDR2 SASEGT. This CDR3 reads CASSDSGKNYGYTF. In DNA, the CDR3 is TGTGCCAGCAGTGATTCGGGGAAGAACTATGGCTACACCTTC.

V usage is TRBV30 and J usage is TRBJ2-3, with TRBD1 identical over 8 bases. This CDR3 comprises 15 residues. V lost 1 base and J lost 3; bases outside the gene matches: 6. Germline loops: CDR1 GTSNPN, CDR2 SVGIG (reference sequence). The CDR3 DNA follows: TGTGCCTGGAGTGAAGGACAGGGCAGAACAGATACGCAGTATTTT. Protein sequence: CAWSEGQGRTDTQYF.

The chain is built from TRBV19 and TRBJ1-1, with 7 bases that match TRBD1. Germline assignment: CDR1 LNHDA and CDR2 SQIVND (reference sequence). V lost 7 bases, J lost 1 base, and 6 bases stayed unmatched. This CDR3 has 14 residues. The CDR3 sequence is CASTKGGENTEAFF. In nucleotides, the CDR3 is TGTGCCAGTACTAAAGGGGGCGAGAACACTGAAGCTTTCTTT.

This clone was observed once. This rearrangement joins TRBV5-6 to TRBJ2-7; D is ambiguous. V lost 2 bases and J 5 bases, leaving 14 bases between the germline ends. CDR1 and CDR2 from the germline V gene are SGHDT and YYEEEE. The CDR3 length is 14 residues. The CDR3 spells CASSLLSGDHEQYF. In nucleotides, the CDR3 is TGTGCCAGCAGCTTACTATCTGGCGACCACGAGCAGTACTTC.

The CDR3 DNA reads TGTGCCAGCACGTCGACAGGGGACCACGAGCAGTACTTC. This translates into CASTSTGDHEQYF. The chain employs TRBV13 and TRBJ2-7, with 8 nucleotides matching TRBD1. Germline V lookup: CDR1 PRHDT, CDR2 FYEKMQ (reference sequence). CDR3 length: 13 residues. After removal of 7 bases from V and 5 bases from J, the junction contained 7 bases not matched to a gene.

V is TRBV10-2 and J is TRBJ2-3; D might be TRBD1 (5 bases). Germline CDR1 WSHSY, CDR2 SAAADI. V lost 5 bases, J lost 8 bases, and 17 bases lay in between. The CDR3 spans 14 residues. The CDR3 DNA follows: TGCGCCAGCAGTCTACCCTCCGCGCAGGGTACGCAGTATTTT. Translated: CASSLPSAQGTQYF.

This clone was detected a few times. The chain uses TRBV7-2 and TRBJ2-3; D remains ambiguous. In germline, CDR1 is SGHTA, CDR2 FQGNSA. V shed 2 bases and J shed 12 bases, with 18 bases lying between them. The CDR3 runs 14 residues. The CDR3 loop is CASSLTLERPNQYF. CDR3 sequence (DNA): TGTGCCAGCAGCTTAACCCTGGAGCGTCCCAATCAGTATTTT. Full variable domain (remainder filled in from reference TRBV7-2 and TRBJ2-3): GAGVSQSPSNKVTEKGKDVELRCDPISGHTALYWYRQSLGQGLEFLIYFQGNSAPDKSGLPSDRFSAERTGGSVSTLTIQRTQQEDSAVYLCASSLTLERPNQYFGPGTRLTVL.

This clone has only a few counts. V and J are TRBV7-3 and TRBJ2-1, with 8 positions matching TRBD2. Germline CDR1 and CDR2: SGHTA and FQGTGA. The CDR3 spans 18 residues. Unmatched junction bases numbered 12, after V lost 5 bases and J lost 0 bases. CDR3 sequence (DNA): TGTGCCAGCAGCCCGATGGAGTTAGCGGGGAGCTCCTACAATGAGCAGTTCTTC. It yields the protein CASSPMELAGSSYNEQFF.

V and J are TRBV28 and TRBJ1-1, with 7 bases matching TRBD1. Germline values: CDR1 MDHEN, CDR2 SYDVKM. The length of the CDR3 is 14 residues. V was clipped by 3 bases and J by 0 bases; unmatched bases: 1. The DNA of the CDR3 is TGTGCCAGCAGTTTTGGACAGGTGAACACTGAAGCTTTCTTT. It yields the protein CASSFGQVNTEAFF.

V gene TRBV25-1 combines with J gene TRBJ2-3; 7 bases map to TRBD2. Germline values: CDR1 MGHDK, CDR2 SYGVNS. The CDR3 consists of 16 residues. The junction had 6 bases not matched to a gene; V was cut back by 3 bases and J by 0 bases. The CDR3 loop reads CASSDRTRPSTDTQYF. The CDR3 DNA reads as TGTGCCAGCAGTGACCGGACTAGGCCCAGCACAGATACGCAGTATTTT.

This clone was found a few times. The CDR3 reads CASSTGQGFGELFF. The CDR3 DNA follows: TGCGCCAGCAGCACGGGACAGGGGTTCGGGGAGCTGTTTTTT. V and J are TRBV5-1 and TRBJ2-2; 10 bases map to TRBD1. This CDR3 has 14 amino acids. The ends lost 4 bases at V and 7 bases at J; junction bases unmatched: 4. Germline CDR1 SGHRS, CDR2 YFSETQ.

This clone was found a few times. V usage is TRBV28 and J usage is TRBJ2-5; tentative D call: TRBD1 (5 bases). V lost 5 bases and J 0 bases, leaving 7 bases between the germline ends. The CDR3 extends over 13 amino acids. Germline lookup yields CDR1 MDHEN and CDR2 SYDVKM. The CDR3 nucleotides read TGTGCCAGCAGTCGGACAAACCAAGAGACCCAGTACTTC. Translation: CASSRTNQETQYF.

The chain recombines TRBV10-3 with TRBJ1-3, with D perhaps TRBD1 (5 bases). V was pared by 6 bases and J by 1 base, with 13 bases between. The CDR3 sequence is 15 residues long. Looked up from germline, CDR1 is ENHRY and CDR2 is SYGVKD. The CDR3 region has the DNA TGTGCCATCAGAGGGGCCCAACCGTCTGGAAACACCATATATTTT. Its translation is CAIRGAQPSGNTIYF.

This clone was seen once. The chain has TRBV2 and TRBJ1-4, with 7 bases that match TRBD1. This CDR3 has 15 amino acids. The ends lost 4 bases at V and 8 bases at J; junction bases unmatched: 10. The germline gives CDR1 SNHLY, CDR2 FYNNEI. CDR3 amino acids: CASSGGDRVGEKLFF. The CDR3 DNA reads TGTGCCAGCAGTGGGGGTGACAGGGTGGGAGAAAAACTGTTTTTT.

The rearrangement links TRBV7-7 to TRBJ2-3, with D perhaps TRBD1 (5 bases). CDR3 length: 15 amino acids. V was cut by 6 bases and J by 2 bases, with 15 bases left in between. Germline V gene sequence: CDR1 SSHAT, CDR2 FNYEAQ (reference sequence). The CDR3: CASSLLGQSTDTQYF. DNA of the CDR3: TGTGCCAGCAGTCTTTTGGGGCAGTCCACAGATACGCAGTATTTT. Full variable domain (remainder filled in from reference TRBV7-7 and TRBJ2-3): GAGVSQSPRYKVTKRGQDVTLRCDPISSHATLYWYQQALGQGPEFLTYFNYEAQPDKSGLPSDRFSAERPEGSISTLTIQRTEQRDSAMYRCASSLLGQSTDTQYFGPGTRLTVL.

The chain's CDR3 is CAWSTNSRGFSYNSPLHF. The CDR3 coding sequence is TGTGCCTGGAGTACTAATTCCAGGGGATTCTCCTATAATTCACCCCTCCACTTT. The chain is built from TRBV30 and TRBJ1-6; tentative D call: TRBD1 (6 bases). The CDR3 is 18 residues long. The ends were cut back, 2 bases at V and 0 bases at J, with 17 bases in the middle. Germline-derived CDR1 and CDR2 are GTSNPN and SVGIG (reference sequence).

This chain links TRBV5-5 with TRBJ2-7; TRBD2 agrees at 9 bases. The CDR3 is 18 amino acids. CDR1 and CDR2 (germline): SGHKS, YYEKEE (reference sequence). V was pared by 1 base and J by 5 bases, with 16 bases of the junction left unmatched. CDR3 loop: CASSLTAAGGPPGDEQYF. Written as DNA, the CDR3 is TGTGCCAGCAGCTTGACAGCTGCGGGGGGGCCTCCTGGGGACGAGCAGTACTTC.

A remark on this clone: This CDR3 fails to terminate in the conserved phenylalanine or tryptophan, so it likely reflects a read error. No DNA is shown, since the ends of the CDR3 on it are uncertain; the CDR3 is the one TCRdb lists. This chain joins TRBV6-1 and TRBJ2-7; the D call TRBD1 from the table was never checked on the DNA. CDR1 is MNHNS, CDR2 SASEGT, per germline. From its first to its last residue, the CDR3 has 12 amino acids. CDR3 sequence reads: CASSMGQGASLA.

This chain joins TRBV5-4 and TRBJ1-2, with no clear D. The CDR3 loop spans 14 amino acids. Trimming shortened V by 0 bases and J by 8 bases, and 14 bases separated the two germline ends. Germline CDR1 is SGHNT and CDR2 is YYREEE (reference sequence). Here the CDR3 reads CASSLGGVGRGYTF. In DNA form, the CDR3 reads TGTGCCAGCAGCTTGGGCGGGGTCGGTAGAGGCTACACCTTC.